The T cell receptor beta chain under discussion was sequenced for a study of response to subunit inactivated influenza vaccine. Findings and limits, study-wide: It was the authors' suggestion that each seasonal influenza vaccination recruits few new T cells.

The CDR3 has 13 residues. Trimming at V came to 10 bases and at J to 2 bases, leaving 7 bases not matched to a gene. The V gene's germline CDR1 is ENHRY and CDR2 SYGVKD. TCRdb re-called the RT-PCR reads with MiXCR, one entry per CDR3 protein. The sample records about 500,000 distinct CDR3 sequences, approximately 15% being singletons. This clonotype was observed a handful of times. The antigen remains undetermined. The sequence came from a man aged 45 to 75 who received an inactivated influenza vaccine. Sequencing was performed on CD4+ T cells sorted from PBMCs, taken about 23 months after vaccination. V gene TRBV10-3 combines with J gene TRBJ2-5, with 7 bases matching TRBD1. CDR3 amino acids: CATAGGWQETQYF. In DNA form, the CDR3 reads TGTGCCACAGCAGGGGGTTGGCAAGAGACCCAGTACTTC.